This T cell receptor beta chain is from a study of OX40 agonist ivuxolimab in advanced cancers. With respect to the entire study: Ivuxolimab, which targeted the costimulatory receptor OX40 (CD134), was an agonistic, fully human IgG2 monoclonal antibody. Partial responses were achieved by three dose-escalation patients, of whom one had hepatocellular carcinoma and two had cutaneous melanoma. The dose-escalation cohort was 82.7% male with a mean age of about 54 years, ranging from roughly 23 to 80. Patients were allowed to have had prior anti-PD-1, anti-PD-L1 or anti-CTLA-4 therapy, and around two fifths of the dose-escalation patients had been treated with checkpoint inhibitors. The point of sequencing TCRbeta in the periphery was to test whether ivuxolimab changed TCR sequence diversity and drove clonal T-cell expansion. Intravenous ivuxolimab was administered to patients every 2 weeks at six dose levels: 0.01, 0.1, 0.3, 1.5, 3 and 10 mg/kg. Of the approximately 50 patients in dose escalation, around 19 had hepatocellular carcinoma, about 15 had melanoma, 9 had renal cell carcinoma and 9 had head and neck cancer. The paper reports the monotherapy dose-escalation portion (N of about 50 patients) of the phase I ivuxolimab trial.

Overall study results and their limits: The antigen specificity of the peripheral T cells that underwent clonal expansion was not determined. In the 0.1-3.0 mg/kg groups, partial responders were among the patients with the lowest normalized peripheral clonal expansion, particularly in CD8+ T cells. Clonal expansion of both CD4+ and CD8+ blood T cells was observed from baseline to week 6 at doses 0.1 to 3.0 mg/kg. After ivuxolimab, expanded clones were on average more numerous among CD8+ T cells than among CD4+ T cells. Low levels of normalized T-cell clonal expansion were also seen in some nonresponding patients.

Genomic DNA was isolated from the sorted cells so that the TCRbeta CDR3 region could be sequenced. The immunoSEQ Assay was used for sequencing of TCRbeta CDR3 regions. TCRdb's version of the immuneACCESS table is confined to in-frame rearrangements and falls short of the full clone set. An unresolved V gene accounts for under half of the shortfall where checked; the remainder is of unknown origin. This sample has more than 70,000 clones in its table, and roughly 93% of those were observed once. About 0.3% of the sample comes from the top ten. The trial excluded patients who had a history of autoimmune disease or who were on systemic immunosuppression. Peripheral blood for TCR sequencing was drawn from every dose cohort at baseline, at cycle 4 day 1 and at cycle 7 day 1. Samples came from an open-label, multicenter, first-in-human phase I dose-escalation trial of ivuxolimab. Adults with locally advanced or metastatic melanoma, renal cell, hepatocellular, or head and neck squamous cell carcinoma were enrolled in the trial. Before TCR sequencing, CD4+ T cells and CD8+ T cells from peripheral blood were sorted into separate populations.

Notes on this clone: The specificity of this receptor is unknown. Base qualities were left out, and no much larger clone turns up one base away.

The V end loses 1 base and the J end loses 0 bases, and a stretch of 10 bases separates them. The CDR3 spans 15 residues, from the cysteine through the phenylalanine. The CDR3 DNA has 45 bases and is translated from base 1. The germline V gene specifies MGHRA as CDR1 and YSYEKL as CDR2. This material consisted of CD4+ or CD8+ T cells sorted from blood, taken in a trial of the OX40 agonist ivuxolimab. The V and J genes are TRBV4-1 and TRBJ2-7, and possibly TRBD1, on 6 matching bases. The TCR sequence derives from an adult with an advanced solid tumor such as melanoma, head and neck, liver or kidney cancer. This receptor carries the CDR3 CASSQGPGASYEQYF. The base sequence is TGCGCCAGCAGCCAAGGACCAGGGGCCTCCTACGAGCAGTACTTC.